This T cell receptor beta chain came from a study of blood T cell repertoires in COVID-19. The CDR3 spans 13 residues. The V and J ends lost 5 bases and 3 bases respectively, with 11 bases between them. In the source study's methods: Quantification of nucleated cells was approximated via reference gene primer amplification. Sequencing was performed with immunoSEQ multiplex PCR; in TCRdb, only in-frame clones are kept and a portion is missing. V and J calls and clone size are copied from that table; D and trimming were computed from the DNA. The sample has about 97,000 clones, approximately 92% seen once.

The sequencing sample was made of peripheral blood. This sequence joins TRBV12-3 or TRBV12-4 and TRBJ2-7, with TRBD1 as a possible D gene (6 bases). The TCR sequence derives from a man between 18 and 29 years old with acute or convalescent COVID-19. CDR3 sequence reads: CASSIRQVYEQYF. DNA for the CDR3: TGTGCCAGCAGTATCCGACAGGTCTACGAGCAGTACTTC.